This T cell receptor (beta chain) was captured in a study of T cells in Graves' hyperthyroidism and ophthalmopathy. For the study at large: Upon initial diagnosis and before any treatment, peripheral blood was collected.

CDR1 is MNHEY, CDR2 SMNVEV, per germline (reference sequence). This CDR3 spans 20 amino acids. The J segment lost 2 bases and the V segment lost 5 bases, leaving 19 bases of the junction unmatched. This clonotype was seen a few times. Exclusion of patients followed from uncontrolled infection, other autoimmune disease, pregnancy or lactation. Each 10 ml fresh peripheral blood draw supplied the PBMCs. TCR beta CDR3 region amplification was performed from RNA transcripts. HTBI primers were the set used in a first-round RT-PCR of the TCR CDR3. TCRdb processed the multiplex PCR reads anew with MiXCR; each CDR3 protein has one entry. Here the sample spans around 690,000 distinct CDR3 sequences, roughly 20% being singletons.

The clonotype comes from a man aged 25-40 years with Graves' ophthalmopathy. Sequenced: blood. The chain has TRBV27 and TRBJ1-5; 9 positions match TRBD1. CDR3 protein: CASSPGWGQGGSGGNQPQHF. The DNA for the CDR3 is TGTGCCAGCAGTCCCGGCTGGGGACAGGGAGGGTCGGGGGGCAATCAGCCCCAGCATTTT.